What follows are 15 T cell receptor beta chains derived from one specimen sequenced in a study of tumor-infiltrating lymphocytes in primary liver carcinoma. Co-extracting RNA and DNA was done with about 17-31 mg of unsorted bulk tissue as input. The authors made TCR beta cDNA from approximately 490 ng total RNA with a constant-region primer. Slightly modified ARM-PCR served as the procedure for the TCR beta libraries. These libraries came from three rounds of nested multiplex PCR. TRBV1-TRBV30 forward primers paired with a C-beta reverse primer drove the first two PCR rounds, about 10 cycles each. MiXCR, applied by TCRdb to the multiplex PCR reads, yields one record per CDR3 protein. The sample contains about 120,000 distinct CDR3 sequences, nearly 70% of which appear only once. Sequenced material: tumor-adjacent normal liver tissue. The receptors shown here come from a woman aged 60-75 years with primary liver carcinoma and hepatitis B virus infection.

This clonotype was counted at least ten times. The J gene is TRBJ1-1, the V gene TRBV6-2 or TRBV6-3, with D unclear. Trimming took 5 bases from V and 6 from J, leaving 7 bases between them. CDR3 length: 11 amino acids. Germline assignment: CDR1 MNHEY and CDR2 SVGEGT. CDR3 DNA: TGTGCCAGCAGTCGGGGTGCTGAAGCTTTCTTT. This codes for CASSRGAEAFF.

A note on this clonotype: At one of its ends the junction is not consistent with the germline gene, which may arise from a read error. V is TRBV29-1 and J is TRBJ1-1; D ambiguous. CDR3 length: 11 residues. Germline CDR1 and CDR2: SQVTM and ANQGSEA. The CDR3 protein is CSVVKDTEAFF. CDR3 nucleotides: TGCAGTGTTGTTAAGGACACTGAAGCTTTCTTT.

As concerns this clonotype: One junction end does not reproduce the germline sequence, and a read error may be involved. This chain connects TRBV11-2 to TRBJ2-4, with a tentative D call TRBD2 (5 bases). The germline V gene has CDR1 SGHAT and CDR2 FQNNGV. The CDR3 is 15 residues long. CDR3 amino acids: CASSLESASQAIHYF. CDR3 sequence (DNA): TGTGCCAGCAGCTTAGAATCTGCTAGCCAGGCCATTCACTACTTC.

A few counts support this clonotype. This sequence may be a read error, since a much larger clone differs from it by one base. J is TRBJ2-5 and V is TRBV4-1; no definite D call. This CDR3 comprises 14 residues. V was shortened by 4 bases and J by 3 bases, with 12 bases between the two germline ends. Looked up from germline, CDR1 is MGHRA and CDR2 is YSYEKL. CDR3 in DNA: TGCGCCAGCAGCCGAATCAGTACCGAAGAGACCCAGTACTTC. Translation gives CASSRISTEETQYF.

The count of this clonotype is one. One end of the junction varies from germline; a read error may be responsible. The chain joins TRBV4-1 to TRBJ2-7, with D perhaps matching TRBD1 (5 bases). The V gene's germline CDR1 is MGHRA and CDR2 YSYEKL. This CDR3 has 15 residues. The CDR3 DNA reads TGCGCCAGCAGCCAAATTTTTCGACAGACCTACGAGCACTACTTC. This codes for CASSQIFRQTYEHYF.

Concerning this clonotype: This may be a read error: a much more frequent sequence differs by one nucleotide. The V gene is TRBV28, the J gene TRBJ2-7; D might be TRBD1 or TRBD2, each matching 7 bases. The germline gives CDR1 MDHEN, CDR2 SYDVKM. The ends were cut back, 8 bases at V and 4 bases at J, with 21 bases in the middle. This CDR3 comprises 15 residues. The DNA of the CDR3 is TGTGCCAGCCGTTATGGGAACAGGGGAGGGTACGAGCAGTACTTC. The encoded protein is CASRYGNRGGYEQYF.

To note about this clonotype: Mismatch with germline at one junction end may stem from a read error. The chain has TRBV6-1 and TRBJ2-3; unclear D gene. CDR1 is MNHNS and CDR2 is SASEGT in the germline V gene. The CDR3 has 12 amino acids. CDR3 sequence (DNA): TGTGTCAGCAGTCCGCGTACAGATACGCAATATTTT. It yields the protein CVSSPRTDTQYF.

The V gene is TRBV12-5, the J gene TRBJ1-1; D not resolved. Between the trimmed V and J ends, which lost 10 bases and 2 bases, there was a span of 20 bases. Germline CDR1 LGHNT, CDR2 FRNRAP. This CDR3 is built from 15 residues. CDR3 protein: CANALQPNINTEAFF. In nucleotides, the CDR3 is TGTGCTAATGCTTTACAGCCTAACATTAACACTGAAGCTTTCTTT.

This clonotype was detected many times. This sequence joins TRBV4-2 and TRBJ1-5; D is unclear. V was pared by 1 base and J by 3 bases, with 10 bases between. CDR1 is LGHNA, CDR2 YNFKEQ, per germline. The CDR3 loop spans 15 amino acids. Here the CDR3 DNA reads TGTGCCAGCAGCCAAGTTGTGGCAGACAATCAGCCCCAGCATTTT. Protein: CASSQVVADNQPQHF.

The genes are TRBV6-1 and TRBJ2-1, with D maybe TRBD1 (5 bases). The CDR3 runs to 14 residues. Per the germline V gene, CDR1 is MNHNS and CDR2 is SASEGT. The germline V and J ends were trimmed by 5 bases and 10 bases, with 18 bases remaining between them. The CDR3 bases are TGTGCCAGCAGTACCGAAACAGGAGTCGGGGAGCAGTTCTTC. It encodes CASSTETGVGEQFF.

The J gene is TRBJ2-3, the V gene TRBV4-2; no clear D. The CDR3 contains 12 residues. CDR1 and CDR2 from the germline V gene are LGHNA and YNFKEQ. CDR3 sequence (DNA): TGTGTCAGAAGCCAAGGGTGGGATACGCAGTATTTT. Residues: CVRSQGWDTQYF.

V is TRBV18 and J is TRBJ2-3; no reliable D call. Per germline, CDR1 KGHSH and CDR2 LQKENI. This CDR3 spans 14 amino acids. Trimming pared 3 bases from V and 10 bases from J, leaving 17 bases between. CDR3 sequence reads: CASSPNQDSVAQYF. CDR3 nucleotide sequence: TGTGCCAGCTCACCGAACCAAGATTCAGTGGCGCAGTATTTT.

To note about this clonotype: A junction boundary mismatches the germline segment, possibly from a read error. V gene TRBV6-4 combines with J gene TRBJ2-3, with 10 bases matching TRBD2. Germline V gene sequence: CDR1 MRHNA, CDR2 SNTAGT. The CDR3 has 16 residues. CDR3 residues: CASSDEAGGSTDTQYF. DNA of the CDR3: TGTGCCAGCAGTGATGAAGCGGGAGGGTCCACAGATACGCAGTATTTC.

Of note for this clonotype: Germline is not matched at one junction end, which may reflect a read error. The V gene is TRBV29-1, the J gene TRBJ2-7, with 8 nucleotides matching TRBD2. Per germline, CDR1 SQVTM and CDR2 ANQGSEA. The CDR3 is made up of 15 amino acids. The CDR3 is CSAGTSGRYSYDQYF. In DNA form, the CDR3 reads TGCAGCGCTGGGACTAGTGGGAGGTACTCCTACGATCAGTACTTC.

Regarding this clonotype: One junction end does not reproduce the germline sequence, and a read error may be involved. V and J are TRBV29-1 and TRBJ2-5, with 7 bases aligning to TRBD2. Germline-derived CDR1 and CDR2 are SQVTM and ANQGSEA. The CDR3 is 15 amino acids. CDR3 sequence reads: CSVAHRTGGGETRYF. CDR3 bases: TGCAGCGTTGCGCATCGAACGGGAGGTGGAGAGACCCGGTACTTC.